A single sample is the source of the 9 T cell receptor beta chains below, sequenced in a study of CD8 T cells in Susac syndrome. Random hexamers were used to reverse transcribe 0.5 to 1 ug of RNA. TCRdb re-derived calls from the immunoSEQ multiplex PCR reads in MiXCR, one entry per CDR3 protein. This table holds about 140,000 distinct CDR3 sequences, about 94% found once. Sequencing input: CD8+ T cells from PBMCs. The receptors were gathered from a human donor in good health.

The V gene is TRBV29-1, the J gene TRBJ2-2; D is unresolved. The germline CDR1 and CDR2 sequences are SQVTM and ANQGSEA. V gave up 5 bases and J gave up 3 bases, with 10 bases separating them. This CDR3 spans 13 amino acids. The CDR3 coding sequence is TGCAGCGTTATCTCAGGAGACACCGGGGAGCTGTTTTTT. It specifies CSVISGDTGELFF.

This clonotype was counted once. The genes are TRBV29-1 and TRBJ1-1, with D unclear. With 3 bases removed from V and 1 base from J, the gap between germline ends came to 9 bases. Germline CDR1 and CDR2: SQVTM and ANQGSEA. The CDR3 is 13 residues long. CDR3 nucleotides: TGCAGCGTTGATAGAGTTCCGAACACTGAAGCTTTCTTT. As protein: CSVDRVPNTEAFF.

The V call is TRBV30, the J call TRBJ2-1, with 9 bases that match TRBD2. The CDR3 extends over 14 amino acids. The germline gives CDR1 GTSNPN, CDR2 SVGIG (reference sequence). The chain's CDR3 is CALRLADLSNEQFF. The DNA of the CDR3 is TGTGCACTTAGACTAGCGGACCTCTCCAATGAGCAGTTCTTC.

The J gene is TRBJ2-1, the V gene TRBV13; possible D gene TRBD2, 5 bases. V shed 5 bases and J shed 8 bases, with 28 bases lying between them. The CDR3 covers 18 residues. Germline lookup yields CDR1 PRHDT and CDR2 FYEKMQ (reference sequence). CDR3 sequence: CASSGLHSGPRETDEQFF. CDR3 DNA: TGTGCCAGCAGCGGACTCCATTCCGGGCCTCGGGAAACGGATGAGCAGTTCTTC.

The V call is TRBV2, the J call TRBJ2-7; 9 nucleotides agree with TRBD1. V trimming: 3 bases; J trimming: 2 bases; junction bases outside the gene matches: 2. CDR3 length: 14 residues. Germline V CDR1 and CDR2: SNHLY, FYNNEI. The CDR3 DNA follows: TGTGCCAGCAGTGAGGGACAGGGAACCTACGAGCAGTACTTC. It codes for CASSEGQGTYEQYF.

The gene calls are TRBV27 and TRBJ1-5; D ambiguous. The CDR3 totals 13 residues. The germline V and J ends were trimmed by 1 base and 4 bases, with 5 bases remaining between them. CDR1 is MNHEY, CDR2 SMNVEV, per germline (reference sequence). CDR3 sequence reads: CASSLLGNQPQHF. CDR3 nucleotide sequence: TGTGCCAGCAGTTTATTGGGGAATCAGCCCCAGCATTTT.

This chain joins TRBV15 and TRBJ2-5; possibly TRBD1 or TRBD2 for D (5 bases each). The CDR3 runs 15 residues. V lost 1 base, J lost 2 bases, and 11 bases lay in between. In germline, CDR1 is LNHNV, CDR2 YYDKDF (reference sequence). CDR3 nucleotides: TGTGCCACCAGCAGAGCCGGGACCAGTCAAGAGACCCAGTACTTC. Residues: CATSRAGTSQETQYF.

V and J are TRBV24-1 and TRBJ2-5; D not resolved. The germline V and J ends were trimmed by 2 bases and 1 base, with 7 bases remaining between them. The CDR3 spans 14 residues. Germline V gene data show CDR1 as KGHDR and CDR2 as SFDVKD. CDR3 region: CATSDSEFQETQYF. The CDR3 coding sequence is TGTGCCACCAGTGATTCAGAGTTCCAAGAGACCCAGTACTTC.

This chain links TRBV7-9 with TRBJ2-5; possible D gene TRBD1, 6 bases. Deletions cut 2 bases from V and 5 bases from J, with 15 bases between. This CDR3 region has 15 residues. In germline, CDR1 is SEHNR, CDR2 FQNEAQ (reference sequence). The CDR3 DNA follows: TGTGCCAGCAGCTTACCCAGGGGACCGGGGGAGACCCAGTACTTC. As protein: CASSLPRGPGETQYF.